This TCR beta chain was profiled in a study of T-cell reconstitution after alpha-beta-depleted transplantation in children. As it was prepared, the TCRbeta library received unique molecular identifiers. One entry per CDR3 protein results from TCRdb running MiXCR on the PCR reads. The table shows more than 150,000 distinct CDR3 sequences, with approximately 14% occurring only once. Trimming took off 5 bases at V and 1 base at J, with 15 bases between the two ends. The CDR3 sequence is 16 residues long. CDR1 SGHVS and CDR2 FNYEAQ come from the germline V gene. The sequencing here drew on PBMCs from the stem cell graft donor, taken from the stem cell graft. The receptor was isolated from a human donor who donated a stem cell graft to a child with acute lymphoblastic leukemia. V and J are TRBV7-6 and TRBJ2-1; tentative D call: TRBD2 (6 bases). The CDR3 sequence is CASSPPGTHSYNEQFF. CDR3 DNA sequence: TGTGCCAGCAGCCCTCCCGGGACTCATTCCTACAATGAGCAGTTCTTC.